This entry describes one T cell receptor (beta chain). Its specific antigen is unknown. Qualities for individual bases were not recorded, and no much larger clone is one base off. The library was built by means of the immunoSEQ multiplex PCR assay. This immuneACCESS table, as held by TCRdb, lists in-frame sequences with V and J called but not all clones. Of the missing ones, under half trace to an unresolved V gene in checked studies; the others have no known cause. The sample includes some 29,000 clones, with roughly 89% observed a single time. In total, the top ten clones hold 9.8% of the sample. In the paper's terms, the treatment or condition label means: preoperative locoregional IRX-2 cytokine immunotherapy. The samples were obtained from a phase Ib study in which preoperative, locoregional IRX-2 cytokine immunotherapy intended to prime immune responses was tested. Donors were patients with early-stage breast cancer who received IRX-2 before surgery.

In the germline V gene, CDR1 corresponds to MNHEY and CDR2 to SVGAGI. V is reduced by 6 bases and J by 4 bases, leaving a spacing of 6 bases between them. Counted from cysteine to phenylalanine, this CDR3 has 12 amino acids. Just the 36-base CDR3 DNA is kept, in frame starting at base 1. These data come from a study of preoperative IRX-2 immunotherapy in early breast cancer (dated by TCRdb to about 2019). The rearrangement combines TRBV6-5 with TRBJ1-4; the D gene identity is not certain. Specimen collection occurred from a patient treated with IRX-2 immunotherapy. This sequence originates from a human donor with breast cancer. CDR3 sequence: CASRGDNEKLFF. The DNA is TGTGCCAGCAGGGGCGATAATGAAAAACTGTTTTTT.